Listed here are 11 T cell receptor beta chains from one sample, sequenced in a study of T cells in localized non-small cell lung cancer. The table came from immunoSEQ multiplex PCR; TCRdb's copy has only in-frame clones and leaves some out. The table lists fewer than 35,000 clones, roughly 90% of them singletons. Sample: peripheral blood, taken before any cancer treatment. Source of these receptors: a man aged 40 to 69 with stage I lung adenocarcinoma.

The chain is built from TRBV13 and TRBJ1-1; the D gene is possibly TRBD1 (5 bases). Trimming removed 3 bases at V and 7 bases at J, with 12 bases between. This CDR3 contains 13 residues. Germline V gene lookup returns CDR1 PRHDT and CDR2 FYEKMQ (reference sequence). The CDR3 sequence: CASSFGLRGEAFF. Written as DNA, the CDR3 is TGTGCCAGCAGCTTCGGGTTGAGGGGTGAAGCTTTCTTT.

The V call is TRBV6-5, the J call TRBJ2-5; 11 bases align to TRBD2. Germline trimming cut 5 bases from V and 6 bases from J; bases unmatched to any gene: 5. The germline V gene has CDR1 MNHEY and CDR2 SVGAGI. The CDR3 contains 14 residues. The CDR3 spells CASSASGGIKTQYF. CDR3 bases: TGTGCCAGCAGTGCTAGCGGGGGGATCAAGACCCAGTACTTC.

The chain has TRBV6-1 and TRBJ1-2; a possible D gene is TRBD1 (6 bases). The CDR3 length is 13 residues. V was trimmed by 6 bases and J by 8 bases, leaving 16 bases between them. CDR1 is MNHNS and CDR2 is SASEGT in the germline V gene. The CDR3: CASREGGAHGYTF. The CDR3 DNA reads as TGTGCCAGCAGGGAGGGGGGTGCCCACGGCTACACCTTC.

The genes are TRBV5-5 and TRBJ1-3; D not certain. V shed 4 bases and J shed 3 bases, with 14 bases lying between them. This CDR3 comprises 15 residues. Germline CDR1 SGHKS, CDR2 YYEKEE (reference sequence). The CDR3 region is CASSTRSEYGNTIYF. The CDR3 DNA follows: TGTGCCAGCAGCACCCGGTCGGAGTATGGAAACACCATATATTTT.

This chain uses TRBV10-3 with TRBJ1-6; D call uncertain. This CDR3 spans 13 amino acids. V lost 2 bases and J 7 bases, leaving 6 bases between the germline ends. The germline CDR1 and CDR2 sequences are ENHRY and SYGVKD. For the CDR3, the DNA is TGTGCCATCAGTGAGGGGAAAAATTCACCCCTCCACTTT. It specifies CAISEGKNSPLHF.

This sequence joins TRBV19 and TRBJ2-7; TRBD1 might be the D (7 bases). With 11 bases removed from V and 6 bases from J, the gap between germline ends came to 26 bases. CDR3 length equals 15 residues. Germline V gives CDR1 LNHDA, CDR2 SQIVND (reference sequence). In DNA, the CDR3 is TGTGCCGGTACGCGGACAGGTCTTAGGGGAGGCGAGCAGTACTTC. Translated, it gives CAGTRTGLRGGEQYF. The complete variable domain, with remaining parts taken from reference TRBV19 and TRBJ2-7, reads DGGITQSPKYLFRKEGQNVTLSCEQNLNHDAMYWYRQDPGQGLRLIYYSQIVNDFQKGDIAEGYSVSREKKESFPLTVTSAQKNPTAFYLCAGTRTGLRGGEQYFGPGTRLTVT.

About this clone: Other DNA sequences of this sample code for an identical CDR3. V and J are TRBV30 and TRBJ1-1, with D tentatively TRBD1 (5 bases). Germline V gene data show CDR1 as GTSNPN and CDR2 as SVGIG (reference sequence). This CDR3 is 14 amino acids long. Deletions cut 4 bases from V and 6 bases from J, with 18 bases between. The CDR3 nucleotides are TGTGCCTGGAATCTTAGGGGTCTCAAGGCTGAAGCTTTCTTT. It codes for CAWNLRGLKAEAFF.

The chain couples TRBV18 to TRBJ2-5, with 7 bases aligning to TRBD1. J lost 5 bases, V lost 5 bases, and 11 bases had no gene match. The CDR3 is made up of 15 amino acids. Germline-derived CDR1 and CDR2 are KGHSH and LQKENI. The CDR3 DNA follows: TGTGCCAGCTCAGCACTAAACAGGGGCCAGGAGACCCAGTACTTC. Its translation is CASSALNRGQETQYF.

The rearrangement joins TRBV27 to TRBJ2-1; weak D call: TRBD2 (6 bases). Germline lookup yields CDR1 MNHEY and CDR2 SMNVEV (reference sequence). The CDR3 contains 14 residues. V was trimmed by 2 bases and J by 9 bases, leaving 14 bases between them. This chain's CDR3 is CASSLGTREAEQFF. CDR3 sequence (DNA): TGTGCCAGCAGTTTAGGGACCAGGGAGGCTGAGCAGTTCTTC.

This chain connects TRBV6-5 to TRBJ2-1, with a possible D match to TRBD2 (5 bases). CDR1 and CDR2 from the germline V gene are MNHEY and SVGAGI. The CDR3 contains 12 residues. V was trimmed by 5 bases and J by 9 bases, leaving 11 bases between them. The CDR3 DNA reads as TGTGCCAGCAGTAACCGGGATCTTGAGCAGTTCTTC. It translates to CASSNRDLEQFF.

The chain recombines TRBV10-1 with TRBJ1-1; weak D call: TRBD1 (5 bases). V lost 6 bases, J lost 2 bases, and 10 bases lay in between. Germline lookup yields CDR1 WNHNN and CDR2 SYGVQD (reference sequence). There are 13 residues in the CDR3. CDR3 bases: TGCGCCAGCAGCGACAGCACCAACACTGAAGCTTTCTTT. This translates into CASSDSTNTEAFF.